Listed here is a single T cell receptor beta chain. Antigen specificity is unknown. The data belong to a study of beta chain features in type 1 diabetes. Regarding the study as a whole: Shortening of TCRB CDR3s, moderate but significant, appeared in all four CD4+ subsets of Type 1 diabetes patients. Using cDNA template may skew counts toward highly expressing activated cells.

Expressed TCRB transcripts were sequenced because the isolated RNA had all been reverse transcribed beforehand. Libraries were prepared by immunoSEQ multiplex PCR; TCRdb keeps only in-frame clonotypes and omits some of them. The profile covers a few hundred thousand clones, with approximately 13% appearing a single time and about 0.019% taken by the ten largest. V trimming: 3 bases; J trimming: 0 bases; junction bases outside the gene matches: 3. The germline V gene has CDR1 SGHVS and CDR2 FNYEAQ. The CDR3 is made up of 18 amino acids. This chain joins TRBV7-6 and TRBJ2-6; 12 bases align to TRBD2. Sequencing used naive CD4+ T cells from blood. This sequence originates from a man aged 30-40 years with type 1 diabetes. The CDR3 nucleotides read TGTGCCAGCAGCTTCGGACTAGCGGGGAGCTCTGGGGCCAACGTCCTGACTTTC. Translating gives CASSFGLAGSSGANVLTF.